The 5 T cell receptor beta chains in this list originate from one sample, sequenced in a study of technical replicates of blood from a few donors. The protocol was immunoSEQ multiplex PCR, while the TCRdb copy is restricted to in-frame clones and leaves out a portion. The table lists some 79,000 clones, approximately 94% of them singletons. The sequenced material came from T cells isolated from PBMCs. The source of these receptors is a human donor in good health.

This chain joins TRBV6-1 and TRBJ1-2; TRBD1 is a possible D gene (5 bases). Germline V gives CDR1 MNHNS, CDR2 SASEGT. The CDR3 contains 15 residues. V was cut by 0 bases and J by 7 bases, with 15 bases left in between. CDR3 coding DNA: TGTGCCAGCAGTGAAGCGCTAGGGGTTCTCGGTGGCTACACCTTC. Protein sequence: CASSEALGVLGGYTF.

The V gene is TRBV11-2, the J gene TRBJ2-1; TRBD2 is a possible D gene (5 bases). The CDR3 loop spans 15 amino acids. Germline V lookup: CDR1 SGHAT, CDR2 FQNNGV. Trimming pared 5 bases from V and 12 bases from J, leaving 23 bases between. Written as DNA, the CDR3 is TGTGCCAGCAGCCCTAGCCGCCTAACTGGTTCTTGGCAGTTCTTC. Encoded protein: CASSPSRLTGSWQFF.

V gene TRBV30 combines with J gene TRBJ2-2, with TRBD1 identical over 9 bases. The CDR3 consists of 14 residues. V shed 2 bases, J shed 5 bases, and the junction held 3 bases outside the gene matches. Per the germline V gene, CDR1 is GTSNPN and CDR2 is SVGIG (reference sequence). The CDR3 bases are TGTGCCTGGAGTAGGGACAGGGCAACCGGGGAGCTGTTTTTT. Translating gives CAWSRDRATGELFF.

The chain uses TRBV5-1 and TRBJ2-1, with D hard to call. The CDR3 has 15 residues. Trimming shortened V by 0 bases and J by 2 bases, and 9 bases separated the two germline ends. Germline-derived CDR1 and CDR2 are SGHRS and YFSETQ. The chain's CDR3 is CASSLDEQPYNEQFF. CDR3 nucleotide sequence: TGCGCCAGCAGCTTGGATGAACAACCCTACAATGAGCAGTTCTTC.

The chain employs TRBV6-5 and TRBJ1-5; 7 bases line up with TRBD1. The length of the CDR3 is 14 residues. Per germline, CDR1 MNHEY and CDR2 SVGAGI. V lost 0 bases, J lost 8 bases, and 4 bases stayed unmatched. CDR3 sequence reads: CASSYSKGGEPQHF. CDR3 sequence (DNA): TGTGCCAGCAGTTACTCGAAAGGGGGCGAGCCCCAGCATTTT.